These 27 T cell receptor beta chains were all obtained from the same sample, sequenced in a study of blood T cell repertoires in COVID-19. The protocol was immunoSEQ multiplex PCR, while the TCRdb copy is restricted to in-frame clones and leaves out a portion. The sample includes over 200,000 clones, roughly nine tenths of them seen just once. Sequences were obtained from peripheral blood. Receptor source: a man in his forties with acute or convalescent COVID-19.

The chain is built from TRBV7-2 and TRBJ1-2, with D possibly matching TRBD1 (5 bases). The CDR3 is made up of 12 amino acids. Germline V gene lookup returns CDR1 SGHTA and CDR2 FQGNSA. V was pared by 7 bases and J by 4 bases, with 10 bases between. The CDR3 region is CASMGGGYGYTF. CDR3 in DNA: TGTGCCAGCATGGGGGGGGGCTATGGCTACACCTTC. The whole variable domain, filled in from reference TRBV7-2 and TRBJ1-2, reads GAGVSQSPSNKVTEKGKDVELRCDPISGHTALYWYRQSLGQGLEFLIYFQGNSAPDKSGLPSDRFSAERTGGSVSTLTIQRTQQEDSAVYLCASMGGGYGYTFGSGTRLTVV.

This clone came up once. This chain connects TRBV28 to TRBJ2-7; 7 bases match TRBD1. The germline gives CDR1 MDHEN, CDR2 SYDVKM. The CDR3 has 13 amino acids. With 6 bases clipped from V and 6 bases from J, the junction kept 8 bases outside the gene matches. CDR3 loop: CASRKQGTGEQYF. The CDR3 coding sequence is TGTGCCAGCAGGAAACAGGGGACGGGCGAGCAGTACTTC.

This chain uses TRBV20-1 with TRBJ2-7; 7 bases fit TRBD1. CDR3 length: 11 amino acids. The germline CDR1 and CDR2 sequences are DFQATT and SNEGSKA (reference sequence). The CDR3 reads CSTPGGYEQYF. For the CDR3, the DNA is TGCAGCACGCCAGGGGGATACGAGCAGTACTTC.

The chain uses TRBV24-1 and TRBJ2-5; TRBD2 aligns across 10 bases. With 0 bases clipped from V and 5 bases from J, the junction kept 8 bases outside the gene matches. This CDR3 region has 17 residues. Germline loops: CDR1 KGHDR, CDR2 SFDVKD. This CDR3 is CATSDLREAGGQETQYF. The CDR3 DNA follows: TGTGCCACCAGTGATTTGAGGGAAGCGGGAGGGCAGGAGACCCAGTACTTC.

This clone was seen a handful of times. This chain connects TRBV19 to TRBJ1-1; unclear D gene. Trimming took off 7 bases at V and 7 bases at J, with 22 bases between the two ends. This CDR3 has 15 residues. Per the germline V gene, CDR1 is LNHDA and CDR2 is SQIVND (reference sequence). The CDR3 loop is CASIGVGVSRGEAFF. CDR3 DNA sequence: TGTGCCAGTATAGGCGTTGGAGTTTCCCGAGGTGAAGCTTTCTTT.

A single count supports this clone. V is TRBV30 and J is TRBJ2-7; D call uncertain. The CDR3 has 13 amino acids. V shed 0 bases and J shed 0 bases, with 6 bases lying between them. Germline V gene lookup returns CDR1 GTSNPN and CDR2 SVGIG (reference sequence). The CDR3 DNA reads TGTGCCTGGAGTGTACCCAGCTCCTACGAGCAGTACTTC. Amino acids: CAWSVPSSYEQYF.

The genes are TRBV6-5 and TRBJ2-2; 7 bases align to TRBD2. CDR1 is MNHEY and CDR2 is SVGAGI in the germline V gene. V was clipped by 8 bases and J by 7 bases; unmatched bases: 4. CDR3 length: 12 residues. The CDR3 DNA is TGTGCCAGCGCCTTAGCGGGCGGGGAGCTGTTTTTT. Its translation is CASALAGGELFF.

The chain recombines TRBV9 with TRBJ2-3, with 7 bases fitting TRBD2. With 0 bases clipped from V and 4 bases from J, the junction kept 5 bases outside the gene matches. The CDR3 has 15 amino acids. Germline CDR1 and CDR2: SGDLS and YYNGEE. DNA for the CDR3: TGTGCCAGCAGCGTAGAAGCGGGGAGGGCAGATACGCAGTATTTT. Protein sequence: CASSVEAGRADTQYF.

The chain has TRBV7-8 and TRBJ1-1; D ambiguous. The CDR3 has 15 amino acids. The V gene lost 3 bases and the J gene lost 1 base, with 12 bases spanning the gap. Looked up from germline, CDR1 is SGHVS and CDR2 is FQNEAQ. The CDR3 sequence is CASSFSGYGNTEAFF. The CDR3 DNA reads as TGTGCCAGCAGCTTTTCCGGGTACGGGAACACTGAAGCTTTCTTT.

The chain couples TRBV4-1 to TRBJ2-7, with D possibly matching TRBD2 (5 bases). In germline, CDR1 is MGHRA, CDR2 YSYEKL. The CDR3 contains 12 residues. Trimming shortened V by 4 bases and J by 6 bases, and 10 bases separated the two germline ends. This CDR3 reads CASSRPEGEQYF. CDR3 bases: TGCGCCAGCAGCCGCCCTGAGGGCGAGCAGTACTTC.

The chain links TRBV19 to TRBJ2-7; 13 nucleotides agree with TRBD2. The germline gives CDR1 LNHDA, CDR2 SQIVND (reference sequence). This CDR3 comprises 16 residues. V shed 2 bases and J 6 bases; nucleotides not matched to a gene: 7. The CDR3 here is CASSITLAGGLAEQYF. The DNA of the CDR3 is TGTGCCAGTAGTATAACACTAGCGGGAGGGCTCGCCGAGCAGTACTTC.

This rearrangement joins TRBV6-5 to TRBJ1-4; 11 positions agree with TRBD1. CDR1 is MNHEY and CDR2 is SVGAGI in the germline V gene. V dropped 6 bases and J dropped 7; count of bases not matched to a gene: 7. The CDR3 consists of 15 residues. The CDR3, as DNA: TGTGCCAGCAGGCCTAGGGGGACAGGGGGTGAAAAACTGTTTTTT. It encodes CASRPRGTGGEKLFF.

This rearrangement joins TRBV11-2 to TRBJ1-3; no clear D. CDR3 length equals 16 residues. Germline V gene lookup returns CDR1 SGHAT and CDR2 FQNNGV. Trimming stripped 1 base from V and 4 bases from J, with 14 bases between. CDR3 sequence (DNA): TGTGCCAGCAGCTTAGCTGGGCAGGCTGGGGGAAACACCATATATTTT. It translates to CASSLAGQAGGNTIYF.

The chain joins TRBV5-1 to TRBJ2-3; 9 bases line up with TRBD1. This CDR3 is 15 amino acids long. V shed 2 bases, J shed 3 bases, and the junction held 4 bases outside the gene matches. Germline-derived CDR1 and CDR2 are SGHRS and YFSETQ. The DNA for the CDR3 is TGCGCCAGCAGCTTCGGGACAGGGACGACAGATACGCAGTATTTT. Its translation is CASSFGTGTTDTQYF.

This clone has more than one count but fewer than ten. The rearrangement joins TRBV11-2 to TRBJ1-5, with D unresolved. The germline V gene encodes CDR1 SGHAT and CDR2 FQNNGV. The length of the CDR3 is 13 residues. The V and J ends lost 8 bases and 3 bases respectively, with 11 bases between them. CDR3 sequence reads: CASSTEANQPQHF. DNA of the CDR3: TGTGCCAGCTCCACGGAGGCCAATCAGCCCCAGCATTTT.

This rearrangement joins TRBV6-5 to TRBJ2-5; D may be TRBD2 (6 bases). Germline V CDR1 and CDR2: MNHEY, SVGAGI. The length of the CDR3 is 13 residues. V was pared by 11 bases and J by 1 base, with 14 bases between. CDR3 DNA sequence: TGTGCCGGCGGGGTGGGGCGCCAAGAGACCCAGTACTTC. Translation gives CAGGVGRQETQYF.

Only one count was recorded for this clone. V and J are TRBV7-3 and TRBJ2-2; TRBD2 agrees at 8 bases. The CDR3 length is 18 residues. CDR1 is SGHTA and CDR2 is FQGTGA in the germline V gene. Trimming removed 5 bases from V and 0 bases from J; junction bases left unmatched: 11. The CDR3 region is CASSPTRIAGPNTGELFF. CDR3 in DNA: TGTGCCAGCAGCCCAACACGCATAGCGGGACCGAACACCGGGGAGCTGTTTTTT. Supplemented by reference TRBV7-3 and TRBJ2-2, the full variable domain reads GAGVSQTPSNKVTEKGKYVELRCDPISGHTALYWYRQSLGQGPEFLIYFQGTGAADDSGLPNDRFFAVRPEGSVSTLKIQRTERGDSAVYLCASSPTRIAGPNTGELFFGEGSRLTVL.

The chain uses TRBV5-3 and TRBJ1-2; D unclear. TRBV5-3 is annotated as an ORF whose role is uncertain. The CDR3 loop spans 13 amino acids. V shed 2 bases and J shed 7 bases, with 12 bases lying between them. The CDR3 DNA follows: TGTGCCAGAAGCTTAGGCCGGCGGGGTGGCTACACCTTC. Translating it yields CARSLGRRGGYTF.

The chain combines TRBV6-2 or TRBV6-3 with TRBJ2-1; unclear D gene. V was shortened by 4 bases and J by 10 bases, with 17 bases between the two germline ends. There are 14 residues in the CDR3. Germline CDR1 is MNHEY and CDR2 is SVGEGT. The chain's CDR3 is CASSSGSSSREQFF. The CDR3 DNA follows: TGTGCCAGCAGTTCGGGTAGTAGCAGCCGAGAGCAGTTCTTC.

The genes are TRBV5-1 and TRBJ2-3; D possibly corresponds to TRBD1 (6 bases). The germline V and J ends were trimmed by 2 bases and 0 bases, with 10 bases remaining between them. Germline CDR1 and CDR2: SGHRS and YFSETQ. CDR3 length equals 15 residues. The CDR3 DNA reads TGCGCCAGCAGCTTCCTAGGACAGAGCACAGATACGCAGTATTTT. Encoded protein: CASSFLGQSTDTQYF. Using reference TRBV5-1 and TRBJ2-3 for the parts outside the CDR3, the full variable domain is KAGVTQTPRYLIKTRGQQVTLSCSPISGHRSVSWYQQTPGQGLQFLFEYFSETQRNKGNFPGRFSGRQFSNSRSEMNVSTLELGDSALYLCASSFLGQSTDTQYFGPGTRLTVL.

This clone was observed a handful of times. The chain has TRBV2 and TRBJ1-2; weak D call: TRBD1 (6 bases). This CDR3 has 14 residues. Germline V gene data show CDR1 as SNHLY and CDR2 as FYNNEI. The V and J ends lost 6 bases and 8 bases respectively, with 19 bases between them. The CDR3 coding sequence is TGTGCCAGCAGCCATCCGGGACACTCTACAGGCTACACCTTC. Translating it yields CASSHPGHSTGYTF.

This clone was seen a few times. The chain carries TRBV7-9 and TRBJ2-5; a weak D match, TRBD2 (7 bases). Trimming stripped 1 base from V and 4 bases from J, with 19 bases between. The V gene's germline CDR1 is SEHNR and CDR2 FQNEAQ (reference sequence). The CDR3 covers 17 residues. The CDR3 region is CASSLGSGSGGRETQYF. CDR3 nucleotides: TGTGCCAGCAGCTTAGGTTCGGGGTCCGGGGGGCGAGAGACCCAGTACTTC.

The rearrangement joins TRBV7-8 to TRBJ1-4, with a tentative D call TRBD1 (5 bases). Germline V gives CDR1 SGHVS, CDR2 FQNEAQ. The CDR3 runs to 18 residues. Trimming took 4 bases from V and 0 from J, leaving 18 bases between them. The CDR3, as DNA: TGTGCCAGCAGCTCCCTCCCAAAAAGACAGTCAACTAATGAAAAACTGTTTTTT. It is translated as CASSSLPKRQSTNEKLFF.

The chain uses TRBV5-1 and TRBJ1-2, with 8 bases lining up with TRBD1. The CDR3 loop spans 15 amino acids. Germline lookup yields CDR1 SGHRS and CDR2 YFSETQ. Unmatched junction bases numbered 11, after V lost 4 bases and J lost 6 bases. CDR3 region: CASSLHTGQGDGYTF. DNA of the CDR3: TGCGCCAGCAGCCTTCACACCGGACAGGGTGATGGCTACACCTTC.

The chain couples TRBV7-8 to TRBJ2-7, with D perhaps matching TRBD1 (6 bases). With 2 bases removed from V and 3 bases from J, the gap between germline ends came to 14 bases. Per germline, CDR1 SGHVS and CDR2 FQNEAQ. CDR3 length: 15 residues. The CDR3 reads CASSLYPGALYEQYF. The CDR3 DNA reads as TGTGCCAGCAGCTTATACCCAGGGGCCCTCTACGAGCAGTACTTC. The whole variable domain, filled in from reference TRBV7-8 and TRBJ2-7, reads GAGVSQSPRYKVAKRGQDVALRCDPISGHVSLFWYQQALGQGPEFLTYFQNEAQLDKSGLPSDRFFAERPEGSVSTLKIQRTQQEDSAVYLCASSLYPGALYEQYFGPGTRLTVT.

This clone was observed a single time. The chain employs TRBV5-1 and TRBJ2-5; 7 bases line up with TRBD2. Losses at the gene ends were 4 bases for V and 1 base for J; bases not matched to a gene: 13. The CDR3 has 17 amino acids. Germline CDR1 reads SGHRS; CDR2 reads YFSETQ. The CDR3: CASSRGVAEGFQETQYF. The CDR3 coding sequence is TGCGCCAGCAGCCGGGGGGTAGCGGAGGGTTTCCAAGAGACCCAGTACTTC.

The chain has TRBV2 and TRBJ1-6; 9 bases agree with TRBD1. From germline, CDR1 is SNHLY and CDR2 FYNNEI. V was clipped by 4 bases and J by 5 bases; unmatched bases: 3. There are 15 residues in the CDR3. CDR3 sequence: CASSGRQGDNSPLHF. The CDR3 nucleotides read TGTGCCAGCAGTGGGAGACAGGGGGATAATTCACCCCTCCACTTT.